The sequence of this TCR beta chain was determined in a study of T cells in Graves' hyperthyroidism and ophthalmopathy. This clonotype was picked up many times. Antigen specificity is unknown. Trimming cost V 0 bases and J 2 bases, with 14 bases left between them. In germline, CDR1 is SGHDT, CDR2 YYEEEE. The CDR3 covers 16 residues. Template material for amplifying TCR beta CDR3 regions consisted of RNA transcripts. The HTBI set primed first-round TCR CDR3 RT-PCR. MiXCR, applied by TCRdb to the multiplex PCR reads, yields one record per CDR3 protein. The table shows around 700,000 distinct CDR3 sequences, with about 17% occurring only once. General study results and limits: Most thyroid clonotypes with frequency above 0.001 were detected in blood.

This TCR derives from a woman aged 50 to 60 with Graves' hyperthyroidism that later progressed to Graves' ophthalmopathy. The material sequenced was blood. This chain connects TRBV5-6 to TRBJ2-5, with D uncertain. This chain's CDR3 is CASSLEAGAIQETQYF. The CDR3 DNA is TGTGCCAGCAGCTTGGAGGCAGGAGCGATTCAAGAGACCCAGTACTTC. Drawing the rest from reference TRBV5-6 and TRBJ2-5, the complete variable domain is DAGVTQSPTHLIKTRGQQVTLRCSPKSGHDTVSWYQQALGQGPQFIFQYYEEEERQRGNFPDRFSGHQFPNYSSELNVNALLLGDSALYLCASSLEAGAIQETQYFGPGTRLLVL.